This record covers a single T cell receptor (beta chain). This specimen comes from a study of OX40 agonist ivuxolimab in advanced cancers. Study-wide context: Antecedent anti-PD-1, anti-PD-L1 or anti-CTLA-4 therapy was permissible, with 35% to 40% having received some.

Sequenced by immunoSEQ multiplex PCR; TCRdb stores in-frame clones only, minus some. The profile shows approximately 77,000 clones, about 90% of them singletons. Trimming stripped 1 base from V and 4 bases from J, with 2 bases between. The CDR3 runs to 12 residues. Germline assignment: CDR1 MDHEN and CDR2 SYDVKM. The chain uses TRBV28 and TRBJ1-5; D call uncertain. Material: CD4+ or CD8+ T cells sorted from blood, obtained in a trial of the OX40 agonist ivuxolimab. This sequence was found in an adult with an advanced solid tumor such as melanoma, head and neck, liver or kidney cancer. This CDR3 reads CASSLFNQPQHF. The CDR3 DNA is TGTGCCAGCAGTTTATTTAATCAGCCCCAGCATTTT.